A selection of T cell receptor beta chains follows, all from one sample in a study of cytomegalovirus exposure and HLA in healthy donors. Profiled with immunoSEQ multiplex PCR; TCRdb holds only in-frame clones, not every one. The sample carries 150,000 or so clones, around 81% recorded once. The specimen was PBMCs. The receptors shown here come from a man between 35 and 55 years old in good health and CMV-seronegative. Both conserved end residues are part of each CDR3. A D gene is named only where the DNA matches it firmly. A clone size is listed for some rows: how often the clone was seen (once, few, many), or a class if it is expanded.

CDR3 length: 15
V gene: TRBV6-4
J gene: TRBJ2-1
D gene: TRBD2
clone size: NA
CDR3 protein: CASSWEGTANNEQFF
CDR3 DNA: TGTGCCAGCAGTTGGGAGGGGACTGCTAACAATGAGCAGTTCTTC

CDR3 length: 17
V gene: TRBV11-2
J gene: TRBJ2-7
D gene: TRBD1
clone size: NA
CDR3 protein: CASSSYRGRDLTNEQYF
CDR3 DNA: TGTGCCAGCAGCTCCTACAGGGGGCGCGACCTAACGAACGAGCAGTACTTC

CDR3 length: 15
V gene: TRBV4-1
J gene: TRBJ2-7
D gene: TRBD2
clone size: few
CDR3 protein: CASSRAGTSGYEQYF
CDR3 DNA: TGCGCCAGCAGCCGCGCCGGGACTAGCGGTTACGAGCAGTACTTC

CDR3 length: 16
V gene: TRBV28
J gene: TRBJ1-2
D gene: NA
clone size: NA
CDR3 protein: CASSPIGQQPYYGYTF
CDR3 DNA: TGTGCCAGCAGTCCAATCGGACAGCAACCCTACTATGGCTACACCTTC

CDR3 length: 13
V gene: TRBV7-2
J gene: TRBJ2-7
D gene: NA
clone size: once
CDR3 protein: CASSLQLLYEQYF
CDR3 DNA: TGTGCCAGCAGCTTACAACTCCTCTACGAGCAGTACTTC

CDR3 length: 16
V gene: TRBV10-3
J gene: TRBJ1-1
D gene: TRBD1
clone size: NA
CDR3 protein: CAISESTGVGAAGAFF
CDR3 DNA: TGTGCCATCAGTGAGTCGACAGGGGTCGGGGCGGCTGGAGCTTTCTTT

CDR3 length: 13
V gene: TRBV19
J gene: TRBJ1-4
D gene: NA
clone size: NA
CDR3 protein: CASSSSGREKLFF
CDR3 DNA: TGTGCCAGTAGTTCCTCCGGGAGGGAAAAACTGTTTTTT

CDR3 length: 14
V gene: TRBV10-2
J gene: TRBJ1-5
D gene: TRBD1
clone size: NA
CDR3 protein: CASSEPGQGTAQHF
CDR3 DNA: TGCGCCAGCAGTGAGCCGGGACAGGGAACAGCCCAGCATTTT

CDR3 length: 15
V gene: TRBV6-5
J gene: TRBJ2-1
D gene: TRBD2
clone size: NA
CDR3 protein: CASSYAGLENNEQFF
CDR3 DNA: TGTGCCAGCAGTTACGCGGGACTAGAAAACAATGAGCAGTTCTTC

CDR3 length: 13
V gene: TRBV6-1
J gene: TRBJ1-2
D gene: NA
clone size: once
CDR3 protein: CASSEARAYGYTF
CDR3 DNA: TGTGCCAGCAGTGAAGCGCGTGCCTATGGCTACACCTTC

CDR3 length: 16
V gene: TRBV11-1
J gene: TRBJ1-1
D gene: TRBD1
clone size: NA
CDR3 protein: CASSLRQGAGMVEAFF
CDR3 DNA: TGTGCCAGCAGCCTTAGACAGGGGGCCGGGATGGTTGAAGCTTTCTTT

CDR3 length: 18
V gene: TRBV7-6
J gene: TRBJ2-6
D gene: NA
clone size: NA
CDR3 protein: CASSLLPGLRSGANVLTF
CDR3 DNA: TGTGCCAGCAGCTTACTCCCGGGACTGCGATCTGGGGCCAACGTCCTGACTTTC

CDR3 length: 15
V gene: TRBV28
J gene: TRBJ2-6
D gene: NA
clone size: NA
CDR3 protein: CASSSTVFGANGLTF
CDR3 DNA: TGTGCCAGCAGTTCTACAGTGTTTGGGGCCAACGGCCTGACTTTC

CDR3 length: 16
V gene: TRBV5-5
J gene: TRBJ2-3
D gene: TRBD2
clone size: NA
CDR3 protein: CASSLSPSGRGDTQYF
CDR3 DNA: TGTGCCAGCAGCTTGTCACCTAGCGGGAGGGGAGATACGCAGTATTTT

CDR3 length: 16
V gene: TRBV4-1
J gene: TRBJ2-2
D gene: TRBD1
clone size: NA
CDR3 protein: CASSHRDRVYTGELFF
CDR3 DNA: TGCGCCAGCAGCCACCGGGACAGGGTGTACACCGGGGAGCTGTTTTTT

CDR3 length: 15
V gene: TRBV6-5
J gene: TRBJ2-7
D gene: TRBD1
clone size: NA
CDR3 protein: CASSYSYGQGYEQYF
CDR3 DNA: TGTGCCAGCAGTTACTCTTACGGACAGGGTTACGAGCAGTACTTC